Listed below are T cell receptor beta chains from one sample, sequenced in a study of T-cell memory formation after mild COVID-19. A single record per CDR3 protein comes from TCRdb applying MiXCR to the 5' RACE reads. The sample has hundreds of thousands of distinct CDR3 sequences, less than 25% seen once. Sequencing was performed on PBMCs or a T cell subset sorted from them (not recorded which). These receptors originate from an adult woman who had mild COVID-19 (a few samples of this study predate the infection). Cell type and time point are not known. Both conserved end residues are part of each CDR3. Fields, in order: J gene, V gene, clone size, D gene, CDR3 DNA, CDR3 protein. The D gene is left open where the match is weak. Rows may omit the clone size; those that give it use once, few, many or a size class.

J gene: TRBJ2-2
V gene: TRBV29-1
clone size: few
D gene: NA
CDR3 DNA: TGCAGCGTTGGGGTTTCCGGGGAGCTGTTTTTT
CDR3 protein: CSVGVSGELFF

J gene: TRBJ2-1
V gene: TRBV7-8
clone size: many
D gene: NA
CDR3 DNA: TGTGCCAGCAGCTTAGACCCGGGACAAGGAAATGAGCAGTTCTTC
CDR3 protein: CASSLDPGQGNEQFF

J gene: TRBJ1-3
V gene: TRBV7-9
clone size: many
D gene: NA
CDR3 DNA: TGTGCCAGCAGCTTAGCGGGACTGCTGGGGAACACCATATATTTT
CDR3 protein: CASSLAGLLGNTIYF

J gene: TRBJ2-7
V gene: TRBV29-1
clone size: few
D gene: NA
CDR3 DNA: TGCAGCGTGGCCCGGGGGACAGACTCCTACGAGCAGTACTTC
CDR3 protein: CSVARGTDSYEQYF

J gene: TRBJ2-5
V gene: TRBV7-8
clone size: NA
D gene: NA
CDR3 DNA: TGTGCCAGCAGCTTAGAGAACGGGGCTATCTTAGAGACCCAGTACTTC
CDR3 protein: CASSLENGAILETQYF

J gene: TRBJ2-7
V gene: TRBV7-8
clone size: NA
D gene: TRBD2
CDR3 DNA: TGTGCCAGCAGCTTAGTAGCTAGCGGCTCCTACGAGCAGTACTTC
CDR3 protein: CASSLVASGSYEQYF

J gene: TRBJ2-7
V gene: TRBV6-6
clone size: few
D gene: TRBD2
CDR3 DNA: TGTGCCAGCAGTCAACCTCCGGGACTAGCGGGTTTTTACGAGCAGTACTTC
CDR3 protein: CASSQPPGLAGFYEQYF

J gene: TRBJ2-3
V gene: TRBV9
clone size: few
D gene: NA
CDR3 DNA: TGTGCCAGCAGCAACTGGGATTTTGGTACAGATACGCAGTATTTT
CDR3 protein: CASSNWDFGTDTQYF

J gene: TRBJ1-4
V gene: TRBV6-5
clone size: NA
D gene: NA
CDR3 DNA: TGTGCCAGCAGTTATGACAGCGGCTTGACGGAAAAACTGTTTTTT
CDR3 protein: CASSYDSGLTEKLFF

J gene: TRBJ1-1
V gene: TRBV12-3/TRBV12-4
clone size: many
D gene: NA
CDR3 DNA: TGTGCCAGCAGTCTCCAGGGAGGTAGGTCTGAAGCTTTCTTT
CDR3 protein: CASSLQGGRSEAFF

J gene: TRBJ2-2
V gene: TRBV10-3
clone size: NA
D gene: NA
CDR3 DNA: TGTGCCATCAGCGATCCGGGACTCGCCCCCACCGGGGAGCTGTTTTTT
CDR3 protein: CAISDPGLAPTGELFF

J gene: TRBJ2-3
V gene: TRBV15
clone size: many
D gene: NA
CDR3 DNA: TGTGCCACCAGCAGAGACGGGGACCGCACAGATACGCAGTATTTT
CDR3 protein: CATSRDGDRTDTQYF

J gene: TRBJ1-4
V gene: TRBV12-3/TRBV12-4
clone size: few
D gene: TRBD1
CDR3 DNA: TGTGCCAGCACCAAATTCGGGACAGGGAACGAAAAACTGTTTTTT
CDR3 protein: CASTKFGTGNEKLFF

J gene: TRBJ1-2
V gene: TRBV25-1
clone size: few
D gene: NA
CDR3 DNA: TGTGCCAGCAGTGCCGCCCTAGGGAACTATGGCTACACCTTC
CDR3 protein: CASSAALGNYGYTF

J gene: TRBJ1-5
V gene: TRBV12-3/TRBV12-4
clone size: few
D gene: NA
CDR3 DNA: TGTGCCAGCACCCCGCCGACGGGAAATCAGCCCCAGCATTTT
CDR3 protein: CASTPPTGNQPQHF